This T cell receptor (beta chain) comes out of a study of T cell changes during pregnancy in multiple sclerosis. TCRdb's table, derived via immunoSEQ multiplex PCR, lists solely in-frame clones and lacks some. The table records 85,000 to 120,000 clones, about 90% of them present only once. The specimen was peripheral blood, collected before pregnancy. This TCR was sampled from a female donor with multiple sclerosis, enrolled in a pregnancy study.

The DNA of the CDR3 is TGTGCCTGGAGTGTACTAGAAGTTGCCTATGGCTACACCTTC. Translation gives CAWSVLEVAYGYTF. V usage is TRBV30 and J usage is TRBJ1-2; D is unclear. This CDR3 has 14 amino acids. From germline, CDR1 is GTSNPN and CDR2 SVGIG (reference sequence). Deletions cut 0 bases from V and 4 bases from J, with 12 bases between. Looking up the rest from reference TRBV30 and TRBJ1-2 gives the full variable domain: SQTIHQWPATLVQPVGSPLSLECTVEGTSNPNLYWYRQAAGRGLQLLFYSVGIGQISSEVPQNLSASRPQDRQFILSSKKLLLSDSGFYLCAWSVLEVAYGYTFGSGTRLTVV.